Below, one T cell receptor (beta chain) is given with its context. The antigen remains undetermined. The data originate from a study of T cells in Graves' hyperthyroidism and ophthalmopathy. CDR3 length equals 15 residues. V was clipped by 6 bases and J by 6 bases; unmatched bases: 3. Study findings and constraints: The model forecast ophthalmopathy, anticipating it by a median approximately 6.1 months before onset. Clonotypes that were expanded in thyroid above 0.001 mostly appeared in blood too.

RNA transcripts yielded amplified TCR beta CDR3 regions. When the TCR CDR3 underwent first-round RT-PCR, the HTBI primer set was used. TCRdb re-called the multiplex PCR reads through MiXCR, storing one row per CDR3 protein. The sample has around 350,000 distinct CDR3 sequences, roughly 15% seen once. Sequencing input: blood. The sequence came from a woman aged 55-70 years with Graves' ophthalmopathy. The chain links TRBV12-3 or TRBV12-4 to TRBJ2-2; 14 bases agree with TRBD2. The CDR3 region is CASRGLAGVSGELFF. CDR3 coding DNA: TGTGCCAGCAGGGGACTAGCGGGAGTTTCCGGGGAGCTGTTTTTT.